This entry describes one T cell receptor beta chain. What it binds is unknown. This sample was taken from a study of cytomegalovirus exposure and HLA in healthy donors. Study observations and caveats: In a later analysis, at a false discovery rate of 0.05, fewer than 20,000 TCR beta sequences were associated with HLA alleles. Some highly shared sequence variants likely arose as a pipeline artifact. Later, an analysis showed that TCR beta chains associated with HLA were more clonally expanded than others that were equally common. Per published accounts, TCR beta sequences correctly predicted the HLA-A and HLA-B alleles of most subjects.

The study ran its PCR with 60 Vbeta and 13 Jbeta primers. Assay used: immunoSEQ multiplex PCR; TCRdb lists only in-frame clones, some missing. This repertoire includes 150,000 to 200,000 clones. V was shortened by 2 bases and J by 1 base, with 24 bases between the two germline ends. Germline CDR1 MNHNS, CDR2 SASEGT. The CDR3 runs to 21 residues. The sequence came from a woman aged 18 to 35 in good health and CMV-seropositive. The sequenced material came from PBMCs. The chain joins TRBV6-1 to TRBJ1-6; D is unresolved. The CDR3 reads CASSEIRSGLERRSYNSPLHF. As DNA, the CDR3 is TGTGCCAGCAGTGAAATACGTTCGGGTCTCGAGCGACGGTCCTATAATTCACCCCTCCACTTT.